This T cell receptor beta chain was profiled in a study of shared clonotypes between healthy human individuals. This CDR3 region has 14 residues. V gave up 1 base and J gave up 3 bases, with 10 bases separating them. CDR1 and CDR2 from the germline V gene are SGHNT and YENEEA. Method: immunoSEQ multiplex PCR; TCRdb's copy keeps in-frame clones and lacks some. The sample carries over 850,000 clones, approximately 80% recorded once. Donors comprised only Caucasian adults living in Nashville, Tennessee. The chain uses TRBV11-3 and TRBJ2-7; no clear D. Sample: memory CD4+ T cells from PBMCs. Specified subset: CD45RA-negative fraction. This sequence was found in a man between 18 and 29 years old in good health. Some clones in this sample may be carry-over from other donors' samples. CDR3 sequence (DNA): TGTGCCAGCAGCTTAGGAGCCTCTTACTACGAGCAGTACTTC. Translating gives CASSLGASYYEQYF.